This TCR beta chain comes out of a study of cytomegalovirus exposure and HLA in healthy donors. Of note for this clone: Its matching antigen is unknown.

It was with 60 Vbeta and 13 Jbeta primers that the PCR ran. TCRdb keeps only in-frame clones here, not all; method: immunoSEQ multiplex PCR. Counted here are over 120,000 clones, more than 8% occurring once; the ten biggest clones make up under 2%. General observations from the study: DRB1 had the most TCR associations and HLA-C the fewest, a later analysis found, with rates varying by HLA locus. Reports described diagnosis of cytomegalovirus status by the classifier as highly specific and sensitive.

J was trimmed by 3 bases and V by 1 base; bases with no gene match: 6. The CDR3 has 16 residues. The germline V gene has CDR1 SGHTS and CDR2 YDEGEE. The TCR sequence derives from a man aged 45 to 65 in good health and CMV-seronegative. Material: PBMCs. J is TRBJ2-3 and V is TRBV5-8; 9 bases match TRBD1. The CDR3 sequence is CASSLWGQGGTDTQYF. CDR3 DNA sequence: TGTGCCAGCAGCTTGTGGGGACAGGGAGGAACAGATACGCAGTATTTT.